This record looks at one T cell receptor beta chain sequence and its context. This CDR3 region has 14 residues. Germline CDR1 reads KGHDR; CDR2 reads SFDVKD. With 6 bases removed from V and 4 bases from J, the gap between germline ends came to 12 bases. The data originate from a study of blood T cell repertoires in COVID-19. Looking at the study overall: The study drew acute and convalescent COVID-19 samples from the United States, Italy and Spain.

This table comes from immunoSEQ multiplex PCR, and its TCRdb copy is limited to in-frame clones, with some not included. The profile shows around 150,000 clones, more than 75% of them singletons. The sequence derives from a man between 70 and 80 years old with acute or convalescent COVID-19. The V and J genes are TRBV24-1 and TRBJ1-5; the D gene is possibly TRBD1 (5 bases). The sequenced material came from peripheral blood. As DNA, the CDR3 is TGTGCCACCAGTCTTGCACAGGTGAATCAGCCCCAGCATTTT. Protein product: CATSLAQVNQPQHF.